The rows below give T cell receptor beta chains drawn from one sample of a study of T cells in Graves' hyperthyroidism and ophthalmopathy. One entry per CDR3 protein, called by TCRdb with MiXCR from the multiplex PCR reads. The sample lists just over 550,000 distinct CDR3 sequences; around 42% were seen once. Sequencing was carried out using peripheral blood or thyroid tissue (not recorded which). These receptors were taken from a woman younger than 30 with Graves' hyperthyroidism. CDR3s include the opening cysteine and the closing phenylalanine or tryptophan. D genes are given only for firm matches. Clone size is stated in some rows and not others, as once, few, many or a class when expanded.

v_call	cdr3_length	d_call	clone_size	j_call	cdr3_aa	cdr3_nt
TRBV7-2	14	TRBD1	many	TRBJ1-4	CASSEDRNDEKLFF	TGTGCCAGCAGCGAGGACAGGAACGATGAAAAACTGTTTTTT
TRBV6-6	13	.	many	TRBJ1-6	CASTRTTNSPLHF	TGTGCCAGCACTAGGACAACGAATTCACCCCTCCACTTT
TRBV5-4	15	.	.	TRBJ1-1	CASSLDVFANTEAFF	TGTGCCAGCAGCTTGGATGTGTTCGCGAACACTGAAGCTTTCTTT
TRBV29-1	14	TRBD1	many	TRBJ2-7	CSVEMGQRSYEQYF	TGCAGCGTTGAAATGGGACAGCGCTCCTACGAGCAGTACTTC
TRBV24-1	15	TRBD2	.	TRBJ2-3	CATSSERESTDTQYF	TGTGCCACCAGTTCCGAGCGGGAGAGCACAGATACGCAGTATTTT
TRBV29-1	9	.	.	TRBJ1-1	CSAEGQAFF	TGCAGCGCAGAGGGACAAGCTTTCTTT
TRBV20-1	13	TRBD1	.	TRBJ2-5	CSVRDSQQETQYF	TGCAGTGTTCGGGACAGCCAGCAAGAGACCCAGTACTTC
TRBV24-1	12	.	.	TRBJ1-1	CASSGAGGTPFF	TGTGCCAGCAGTGGAGCTGGGGGGACGCCTTTCTTT
TRBV29-1	13	.	many	TRBJ2-7	CSVEKGIDDEQYF	TGCAGCGTTGAAAAAGGGATAGACGACGAGCAGTACTTC
TRBV7-9	15	.	.	TRBJ2-2	CASRPRQFDTGELFF	TGTGCCAGCCGCCCCCGACAGTTTGACACCGGGGAGCTGTTTTTT
TRBV15	15	TRBD1	.	TRBJ1-4	CATSSRQGAGEKLFF	TGTGCCACCAGCAGCCGACAGGGGGCAGGAGAAAAACTGTTTTTT
TRBV7-2	14	.	.	TRBJ1-1	CASSYTSRGTEAFF	TGTGCCAGCAGTTACACATCCCGGGGGACTGAAGCTTTCTTT
TRBV5-4	14	.	once	TRBJ1-1	CASSQMSGGSEAFF	TGCGCCAGCAGCCAAATGTCAGGCGGGTCCGAAGCTTTCTTT
TRBV7-2	15	.	.	TRBJ2-7	CASSFEVSGAYEQYF	TGTGCCAGCAGCTTTGAAGTTAGCGGTGCCTACGAGCAGTACTTC
TRBV15	15	.	many	TRBJ2-2	CATSKAGANTGELFF	TGTGCCACCAGCAAAGCAGGCGCGAACACCGGGGAGCTGTTTTTT
TRBV7-3	14	TRBD2	.	TRBJ2-7	CASSPDTGEGEQYF	TGTGCCAGCAGCCCTGACACCGGGGAGGGCGAGCAGTACTTC
TRBV15	17	TRBD1	.	TRBJ1-2	CATSRDRGTGGGEGYTF	TGTGCCACCAGCAGAGATCGTGGTACAGGGGGAGGAGAAGGCTACACCTTC
TRBV7-3	15	.	few	TRBJ2-5	CASSVEAGLQETQYF	TGTGCCAGCAGCGTAGAGGCGGGACTCCAAGAGACCCAGTACTTC
TRBV15	14	.	many	TRBJ2-2	CATSGHGRSGELFF	TGTGCCACCAGCGGACACGGACGCTCTGGGGAGCTGTTTTTT
TRBV20-1	11	TRBD1	.	TRBJ1-2	CSAPDRDGYTF	TGCAGTGCCCCCGACAGGGATGGCTACACCTTC